These T cell receptor beta chains were read from a single sample in a study of blood T cell repertoires in COVID-19. Method: immunoSEQ multiplex PCR; TCRdb's copy keeps in-frame clones and lacks some. The data show approximately 300,000 clones, 70% to 90% seen once. The specimen was PBMCs or T cells enriched from blood (not recorded which). The receptors here all came from a woman aged 30 to 39 who had recovered from COVID-19. CDR3s include the opening cysteine and the closing phenylalanine or tryptophan. The order of the fields is CDR3 DNA, CDR3 protein, clone size, V gene, J gene, D gene. The D gene is left open where the match is weak. Size tells how often a clone was seen (once, few, many) or the class of an expanded clone, and some rows leave it out.

DNA: TGTGCCAGCAGTCACAACCGGGACAGCGTCCGGGGCGGCTACACCTTC
CDR3: CASSHNRDSVRGGYTF
size: -
V: TRBV6-2/TRBV6-3
J: TRBJ1-2
D: TRBD1

DNA: TGTGCCAGTAGTATTTCCCCATTCGCCAACGGACAGGGGGCTGGGGCCAACGTCCTGACTTTC
CDR3: CASSISPFANGQGAGANVLTF
size: -
V: TRBV19
J: TRBJ2-6
D: TRBD1

DNA: TGTGCCACCAGCAGAAACAGGGCGGAGGAAAAACTGTTTTTT
CDR3: CATSRNRAEEKLFF
size: -
V: TRBV15
J: TRBJ1-4
D: -

DNA: TGTGCCAGCAGCGTAACCCCCGATACAGGGTGGGCTGCAGGCTACACCTTC
CDR3: CASSVTPDTGWAAGYTF
size: -
V: TRBV9
J: TRBJ1-2
D: -

DNA: TGTGCCAGCAGTTCTTACAGGGGGCGAGATCGAAAACTGTTTTTT
CDR3: CASSSYRGRDRKLFF
size: -
V: TRBV27
J: TRBJ1-4
D: TRBD1

DNA: TGTGCCACCCGCATGCAGGGGGCCGCTGGGGACGAGCAGTACTTC
CDR3: CATRMQGAAGDEQYF
size: few
V: TRBV19
J: TRBJ2-7
D: TRBD1

DNA: TGTGCCAGCAGTTCGATACAACCGGGACAGGGATTGACTAACTATGGCTACACCTTC
CDR3: CASSSIQPGQGLTNYGYTF
size: -
V: TRBV6-2/TRBV6-3
J: TRBJ1-2
D: TRBD1

DNA: TGTGCCAGTAGTATTGGGCAGACACTTTTCGAAAAACTGTTTTTT
CDR3: CASSIGQTLFEKLFF
size: -
V: TRBV19
J: TRBJ1-4
D: -

DNA: TGTGCCAGCAGTCGTCAAGCAAGCACAGATACGCAGTATTTT
CDR3: CASSRQASTDTQYF
size: -
V: TRBV6-2/TRBV6-3
J: TRBJ2-3
D: -

DNA: TGTGCCTGGAGGGCTAGCAAAGAGACCCAGTACTTC
CDR3: CAWRASKETQYF
size: -
V: TRBV30
J: TRBJ2-5
D: -

DNA: TGTGCCAGAAGCCATCCACTAGGGTGGGAGCTGTTTTTT
CDR3: CARSHPLGWELFF
size: once
V: TRBV5-3
J: TRBJ2-2
D: -

DNA: TGTGCCAGCAGCAAGCGAGGGGGGGGGAGCTCCTACGAGCAGTACTTC
CDR3: CASSKRGGGSSYEQYF
size: -
V: TRBV7-6
J: TRBJ2-7
D: -

DNA: TGCGCCAGCAGCCCCGAGGCCCTGAACACTGAAGCTTTCTTT
CDR3: CASSPEALNTEAFF
size: -
V: TRBV5-1
J: TRBJ1-1
D: -

DNA: TGTGCCTGGAGTCTTAAGACAGGGGGGGTCCGCCTAATCACTTACAATGAGCAGTTCTTC
CDR3: CAWSLKTGGVRLITYNEQFF
size: -
V: TRBV30
J: TRBJ2-1
D: TRBD1

DNA: TGTGCCAGCACTTCAGGACTAGCGGGTATTTATAATGAGCAGTTCTTC
CDR3: CASTSGLAGIYNEQFF
size: -
V: TRBV27
J: TRBJ2-1
D: TRBD2

DNA: TGCGCCAGCAGCCCCGGAGGAGGCACCATATATTTT
CDR3: CASSPGGGTIYF
size: -
V: TRBV5-1
J: TRBJ1-3
D: -

DNA: TGTGCCAGCAGCCCCCTCTCGTCAGGTTACGAGCAGTACTTC
CDR3: CASSPLSSGYEQYF
size: -
V: TRBV4-2
J: TRBJ2-7
D: -

DNA: TGCGCCAGCAGAGTAGCGGGGGGGCTCAATGAGCAGTTCTTC
CDR3: CASRVAGGLNEQFF
size: -
V: TRBV5-1
J: TRBJ2-1
D: TRBD2

DNA: TGTGCCAGCAGCCCTGGTGGGGAGATATACAATGAGCAGTTCTTC
CDR3: CASSPGGEIYNEQFF
size: -
V: TRBV11-2
J: TRBJ2-1
D: -

DNA: TGTGCCAGCAGCATGCGGACTAGTACTTGGAATGAGCAGTTCTTC
CDR3: CASSMRTSTWNEQFF
size: -
V: TRBV5-4
J: TRBJ2-1
D: TRBD2

DNA: TGTGCCAGCAGTGGGACTAGCGGGGGCACAGATACGCAGTATTTT
CDR3: CASSGTSGGTDTQYF
size: many
V: TRBV6-4
J: TRBJ2-3
D: TRBD2

DNA: TGTGCCAGCAGCCTTATAACAGGCGCCGACACTGAAGCTTTCTTT
CDR3: CASSLITGADTEAFF
size: -
V: TRBV14
J: TRBJ1-1
D: -

DNA: TGTGCCATACCCGACAGGGGGGTTCCCTATGGCTACACCTTC
CDR3: CAIPDRGVPYGYTF
size: -
V: TRBV28
J: TRBJ1-2
D: TRBD1